This T cell receptor (beta chain) was captured by sequencing in a study of blood T cells in healthy people across ages. Primers used in a second PCR of roughly 6 to 11 cycles were a sample-barcoded 5' primer and a J-beta primer mix. TCRdb fed the 5' RACE reads into MiXCR, producing one record per CDR3 protein. The table includes 1 million or so distinct CDR3 sequences, 40% to 55% detected once. This clonotype was counted a single time. Sample: blood. This receptor was taken from a woman aged 55-69 years in good health.

CDR3 sequence (DNA): TGTGCCACCAGTGCGGCCGGGGTGGAGACCCAGTACTTC. It encodes CATSAAGVETQYF. The chain has TRBV24-1 and TRBJ2-5, with D possibly matching TRBD2 (5 bases). This CDR3 comprises 13 residues. V was shortened by 5 bases and J by 5 bases, with 11 bases between the two germline ends. Per the germline V gene, CDR1 is KGHDR and CDR2 is SFDVKD.